This TCR beta chain was identified during a study of T cells in narcolepsy. On the study more broadly: Healthy controls were enrolled alongside patients with narcolepsy type 1 or type 2. Whole-study findings and limits: Blood of same and different patients, but not healthy controls, reportedly held recurring autoreactive clonotypes. HCRT-specific and TRIB2-specific autoreactive clonotypes appeared among same-patient CSF and blood CD4+ clonotypes.

This clone has only one observation. Its target is not known. CDR1 and CDR2 from the germline V gene are SGHRS and YFSETQ. V shed 4 bases and J shed 6 bases, with 20 bases lying between them. The CDR3 has 16 amino acids. Method: immunoSEQ multiplex PCR; TCRdb's copy keeps in-frame clones and lacks some. The table shows fewer than 40,000 clones, with about nine tenths occurring only once. The sequencing input was CD45RA- memory CD4+ T cells from PBMCs. The TCR was taken from a human donor with narcolepsy. The genes are TRBV5-1 and TRBJ2-1; maybe TRBD1 (6 bases). Here the CDR3 reads CASSPQQGSPPNEQFF. CDR3 nucleotide sequence: TGCGCCAGCAGCCCCCAACAGGGTTCCCCACCCAATGAGCAGTTCTTC.